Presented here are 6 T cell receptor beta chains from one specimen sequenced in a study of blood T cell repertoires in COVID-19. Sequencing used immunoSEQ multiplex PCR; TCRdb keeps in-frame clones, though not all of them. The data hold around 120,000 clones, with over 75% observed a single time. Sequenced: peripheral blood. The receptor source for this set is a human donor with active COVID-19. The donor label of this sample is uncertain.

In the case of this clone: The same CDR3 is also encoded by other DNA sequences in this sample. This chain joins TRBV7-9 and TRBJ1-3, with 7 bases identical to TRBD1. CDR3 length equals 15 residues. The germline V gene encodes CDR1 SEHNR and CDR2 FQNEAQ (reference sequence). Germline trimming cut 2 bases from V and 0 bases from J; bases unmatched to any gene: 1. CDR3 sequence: CASSLQGGSGNTIYF. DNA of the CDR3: TGTGCCAGCAGCTTACAGGGGGGCTCTGGAAACACCATATATTTT.

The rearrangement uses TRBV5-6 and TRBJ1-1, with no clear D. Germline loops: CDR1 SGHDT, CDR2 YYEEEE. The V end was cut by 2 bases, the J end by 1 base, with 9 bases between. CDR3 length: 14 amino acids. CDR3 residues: CASSFSYRNTEAFF. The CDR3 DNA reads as TGTGCCAGCAGCTTCAGCTACAGGAACACTGAAGCTTTCTTT.

The CDR3 loop reads CATTGGLNTEAFF. CDR3 in DNA: TGTGCCACAACAGGGGGCTTGAACACTGAAGCTTTCTTT. The chain has TRBV27 and TRBJ1-1; 9 nucleotides align to TRBD1. Germline V gene lookup returns CDR1 MNHEY and CDR2 SMNVEV (reference sequence). Trimming removed 10 bases from V and 0 bases from J; junction bases left unmatched: 3. The CDR3 length is 13 residues.

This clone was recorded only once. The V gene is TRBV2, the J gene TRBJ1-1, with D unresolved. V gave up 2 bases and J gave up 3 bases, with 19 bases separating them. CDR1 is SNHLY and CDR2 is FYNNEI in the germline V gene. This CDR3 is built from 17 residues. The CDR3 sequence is CASSEPIIGLRDTEAFF. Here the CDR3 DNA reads TGTGCCAGCAGTGAACCCATAATAGGCCTGAGGGACACTGAAGCTTTCTTT.

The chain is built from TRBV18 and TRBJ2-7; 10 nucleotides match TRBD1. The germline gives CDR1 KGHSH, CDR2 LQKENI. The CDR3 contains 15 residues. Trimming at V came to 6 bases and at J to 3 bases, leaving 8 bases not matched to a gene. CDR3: CASSDRQGASYEQYF. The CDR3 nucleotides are TGTGCCAGCTCCGACAGACAGGGGGCGAGCTACGAGCAGTACTTC.

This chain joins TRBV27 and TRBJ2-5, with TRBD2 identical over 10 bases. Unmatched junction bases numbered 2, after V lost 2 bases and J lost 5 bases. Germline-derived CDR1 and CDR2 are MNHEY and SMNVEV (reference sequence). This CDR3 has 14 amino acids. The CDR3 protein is CASSLSGGAETQYF. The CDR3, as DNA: TGTGCCAGCAGTTTAAGCGGGGGGGCTGAGACCCAGTACTTC.